These 11 T cell receptor beta chains were all obtained from the same sample, sequenced in a study of identifying expanded T cells in peripheral blood. Some clones are missing from TCRdb's copy, which holds only in-frame ones; the method was immunoSEQ multiplex PCR. The sample carries 70,000 or so clones, 85% to 90% recorded once. Sequences were obtained from blood. All receptors come from a person aged 18-70 years in good health.

This chain joins TRBV5-1 and TRBJ1-2; D perhaps matches TRBD1 (5 bases). Trimming took off 4 bases at V and 3 bases at J, with 19 bases between the two ends. Per the germline V gene, CDR1 is SGHRS and CDR2 is YFSETQ. The CDR3 totals 16 residues. The CDR3 DNA reads as TGCGCCAGCAGCACGGGGCGAAGAATTGAACACTATGGCTACACCTTC. Protein sequence: CASSTGRRIEHYGYTF.

This clone was observed a handful of times. The V call is TRBV10-1, the J call TRBJ2-7; TRBD1 matches at 8 bases. The germline V gene has CDR1 WNHNN and CDR2 SYGVQD (reference sequence). This CDR3 region has 14 residues. In nucleotides, the CDR3 is TGCGCTACCCTCGGCCAGGACAGGGTCTACGAGCAGTACTTC. This sequence encodes CATLGQDRVYEQYF.

V is TRBV19 and J is TRBJ2-7; maybe TRBD1 (6 bases). V was clipped by 6 bases and J by 6 bases, with 15 bases between them. From germline, CDR1 is LNHDA and CDR2 SQIVND (reference sequence). There are 13 residues in the CDR3. In nucleotides, the CDR3 is TGTGCCAGTAGGGGTAGGGGGTCCGGCGAGCAGTACTTC. Its protein is CASRGRGSGEQYF. The variable domain in full, completed from reference TRBV19 and TRBJ2-7, reads DGGITQSPKYLFRKEGQNVTLSCEQNLNHDAMYWYRQDPGQGLRLIYYSQIVNDFQKGDIAEGYSVSREKKESFPLTVTSAQKNPTAFYLCASRGRGSGEQYFGPGTRLTVT.

Concerning this clone: Within the sample, other DNA sequences also encode this same CDR3. V usage is TRBV6-4 and J usage is TRBJ1-5; D is undetermined. The CDR3 covers 13 residues. V lost 0 bases and J lost 7, with 7 bases in between. The germline gives CDR1 MRHNA, CDR2 SNTAGT. CDR3 sequence: CASSDSVGQPQHF. The CDR3 DNA reads TGTGCCAGCAGTGACTCGGTGGGGCAGCCCCAGCATTTT.

The chain joins TRBV6-6 to TRBJ1-2; TRBD1 might be the D (5 bases). In germline, CDR1 is MNHNY, CDR2 SVGAGI (reference sequence). Trimming removed 5 bases from V and 3 bases from J, with 13 bases in between. This CDR3 contains 14 residues. CDR3 sequence (DNA): TGTGCCAGCAGTCTAGTGACAGTTCACTATGGCTACACCTTC. Residues: CASSLVTVHYGYTF.

The genes are TRBV6-5 and TRBJ1-2; D is perhaps TRBD1 (5 bases). Germline CDR1 is MNHEY and CDR2 is SVGAGI. This CDR3 has 14 amino acids. Between the trimmed V and J ends, which lost 4 bases and 4 bases, there was a span of 13 bases. Here the CDR3 reads CASSFPGTLYGYTF. CDR3 in DNA: TGTGCCAGCAGTTTCCCCGGGACCCTCTATGGCTACACCTTC.

The V gene is TRBV21-1, the J gene TRBJ2-7; TRBD2 reflects the table's D call only, with no check against the DNA. TRBV21-1 represents a pseudogene. CDR3 size: 16 residues. CDR3 nucleotide sequence: TGTGCCAATCGAGGGATACTGTGGAACCGGAAGGACGAGCAGTACTTC. Translation gives CANRGILWNRKDEQYF.

This clone has more than one count but fewer than ten. The chain has TRBV7-6 and TRBJ2-1; possible D gene TRBD2, 6 bases. Trimming stripped 5 bases from V and 2 bases from J, with 13 bases between. Germline values: CDR1 SGHVS, CDR2 FNYEAQ. CDR3 length equals 15 residues. CDR3 nucleotides: TGTGCCAGCAGCCAAAGTAGCGGTGCCTACAATGAGCAGTTCTTC. This gives the protein CASSQSSGAYNEQFF. Based on the CDR3 plus reference TRBV7-6 and TRBJ2-1, the full variable domain is GAGVSQSPRYKVTKRGQDVALRCDPISGHVSLYWYRQALGQGPEFLTYFNYEAQQDKSGLPNDRFSAERPEGSISTLTIQRTEQRDSAMYRCASSQSSGAYNEQFFGPGTRLTVL.

The rearrangement links TRBV2 to TRBJ1-1; D gene unclear. CDR3 length: 19 residues. Per germline, CDR1 SNHLY and CDR2 FYNNEI. Trimming left V 4 bases short and J 1 base short, with 25 bases between. The CDR3 DNA reads TGTGCCAGCAGTGGAAGTAGCGGAGCACTATTATTAGCGAACACTGAAGCTTTCTTT. This translates into CASSGSSGALLLANTEAFF.

The chain carries TRBV2 and TRBJ1-2; TRBD1 is a possible D gene (5 bases). Germline lookup yields CDR1 SNHLY and CDR2 FYNNEI. V shed 3 bases and J shed 8 bases, with 16 bases lying between them. The CDR3 consists of 14 residues. CDR3 in DNA: TGTGCCAGCAGTGATTGGGGCAGGAGCGGCGGCTACACCTTC. Its translation is CASSDWGRSGGYTF.

The CDR3 sequence: CASSVGPPDRTVYGYTF. The CDR3 DNA sequence: TGTGCCAGCAGCGTAGGCCCCCCGGACAGGACAGTCTATGGCTACACCTTC. This chain connects TRBV9 to TRBJ1-2, with 7 bases identical to TRBD1. CDR3 length: 17 residues. The junction had 12 bases not matched to a gene; V was cut back by 0 bases and J by 4 bases. Germline V CDR1 and CDR2: SGDLS, YYNGEE. The variable domain in full, completed from reference TRBV9 and TRBJ1-2, reads DSGVTQTPKHLITATGQRVTLRCSPRSGDLSVYWYQQSLDQGLQFLIQYYNGEERAKGNILERFSAQQFPDLHSELNLSSLELGDSALYFCASSVGPPDRTVYGYTFGSGTRLTVV.